This T cell receptor beta chain was found in a study of human T cells and chemical hapten exposure. Study-wide context: In the roughly 25-week study, patients were dosed weekly with diphenylcyclopropenone on the scalp throughout.

Time point indicated: pre-sensitization, week 0. The sample's treatment: therapeutic diphenylcyclopropenone sensitization with weekly scalp DPC. People who gave samples had alopecia, were 18 to 70 years old, and were suitable for DPC. The CDR3 extends over 14 amino acids. Germline values: CDR1 SGHNT, CDR2 YYREEE (reference sequence). The V end was cut by 0 bases, the J end by 7 bases, with 14 bases between. The sample holds a few counts of this clonotype. In the original workflow: Samples ranged from roughly 20,000 to 750,000 TCRs, with a median of about 96,000. TCRdb independently ran MiXCR on the RACE reads; one entry per CDR3 protein. TCRdb's processing, not the authors', yielded these V and J calls. The sample has about 260,000 distinct CDR3 sequences; more than 6.5% are singletons.

The specimen comprised whole blood, sampled in connection with sensitization to the hapten diphenylcyclopropenone (DPC). The V call is TRBV5-4, the J call TRBJ2-7; D gene ambiguous. This receptor was obtained from a woman aged 40 to 55 with alopecia areata. Some clones in this sample may be carry-over from other donors' samples. The CDR3 DNA follows: TGTGCCAGCAGCTTGGATCTCCTAACTGCGGAGCAGTACTTC. Protein sequence: CASSLDLLTAEQYF.